The 20 T cell receptor beta chains reported below all come from one sample, sequenced in a study of cytomegalovirus exposure and HLA in healthy donors. The PCR made use of 60 Vbeta and 13 Jbeta primers. Some clones are missing from TCRdb's copy, which holds only in-frame ones; the method was immunoSEQ multiplex PCR. This sample has some 130,000 clones, with roughly 70% found just once. The sequenced material came from PBMCs. These TCRs come from a man aged 35 to 55 in good health and CMV-seronegative.

The chain is built from TRBV5-1 and TRBJ2-1; 7 nucleotides match TRBD2. The CDR3 length is 16 residues. The germline gives CDR1 SGHRS, CDR2 YFSETQ. The ends lost 3 bases at V and 1 base at J; junction bases unmatched: 7. CDR3 in amino acids: CASSSGTISSYNEQFF. The CDR3, as DNA: TGCGCCAGCAGCTCCGGGACTATCTCTTCCTACAATGAGCAGTTCTTC.

This clone occurred a few times. The chain couples TRBV29-1 to TRBJ2-2; 9 nucleotides agree with TRBD1. CDR3 length equals 18 residues. The V and J ends lost 4 bases and 0 bases, in that order; junction bases with no gene match: 12. Germline CDR1 is SQVTM and CDR2 is ANQGSEA. For the CDR3, the DNA is TGCAGCGTTGCTTCCGGGACAGGGCAACTAGCGAACACCGGGGAGCTGTTTTTT. This gives the protein CSVASGTGQLANTGELFF.

This sequence joins TRBV9 and TRBJ2-5; D is possibly TRBD2 (6 bases). Germline-derived CDR1 and CDR2 are SGDLS and YYNGEE. The CDR3 spans 16 residues. Trimming pared 1 base from V and 0 bases from J, leaving 13 bases between. This CDR3 reads CASSVSEGPYQETQYF. DNA for the CDR3: TGTGCCAGCAGCGTATCGGAGGGCCCGTACCAAGAGACCCAGTACTTC.

V usage is TRBV19 and J usage is TRBJ2-7; 12 bases map to TRBD2. Trimming removed 5 bases from V and 1 base from J; junction bases left unmatched: 3. Germline lookup yields CDR1 LNHDA and CDR2 SQIVND (reference sequence). The CDR3 contains 15 residues. DNA of the CDR3: TGTGCCAGTAGTGCGGGACTAGCGGGTTCCTACGAGCAGTACTTC. Its translation is CASSAGLAGSYEQYF.

This chain connects TRBV18 to TRBJ1-5, with 11 positions matching TRBD1. This CDR3 spans 18 amino acids. Germline values: CDR1 KGHSH, CDR2 LQKENI. J gave up 1 base and V 2 bases, and 7 bases lay outside the gene matches. CDR3 residues: CASSPRGQGVGSNQPQHF. CDR3 nucleotides: TGTGCCAGCTCACCAAGGGGACAGGGGGTGGGGAGCAATCAGCCCCAGCATTTT.

This chain connects TRBV11-3 to TRBJ2-2, with D perhaps TRBD1 (5 bases). Trimming removed 4 bases at V and 6 bases at J, with 12 bases between. Germline CDR1 reads SGHNT; CDR2 reads YENEEA. This CDR3 spans 14 amino acids. CDR3 in amino acids: CASSSVGRAGELFF. The CDR3 DNA sequence: TGTGCCAGCAGCTCCGTTGGCAGGGCCGGGGAGCTGTTTTTT.

This clone occurred a few times. The V gene is TRBV4-2, the J gene TRBJ2-4, with D hard to call. V shed 0 bases and J shed 8 bases, with 17 bases lying between them. Germline assignment: CDR1 LGHNA and CDR2 YNFKEQ. This CDR3 is 16 amino acids long. CDR3: CASSQERSQDVDIQYF. CDR3 bases: TGTGCCAGCAGCCAAGAGAGGAGCCAAGACGTAGACATTCAGTACTTC.

This chain connects TRBV11-2 to TRBJ1-1, with 9 bases lining up with TRBD1. This CDR3 has 15 residues. Germline CDR1 reads SGHAT; CDR2 reads FQNNGV. The trim removed 5 bases at V and 5 bases at J, leaving 9 bases unmatched. The CDR3 sequence: CASSTTGGVGTEAFF. CDR3 in DNA: TGTGCCAGCAGCACAACAGGGGGCGTCGGGACTGAAGCTTTCTTT. The complete variable domain, with remaining parts taken from reference TRBV11-2 and TRBJ1-1, reads EAGVAQSPRYKIIEKRQSVAFWCNPISGHATLYWYQQILGQGPKLLIQFQNNGVVDDSQLPKDRFSAERLKGVDSTLKIQPAKLEDSAVYLCASSTTGGVGTEAFFGQGTRLTVV.

The chain couples TRBV4-1 to TRBJ1-5, with D possibly matching TRBD1 (5 bases). The CDR3 loop spans 17 amino acids. The germline V gene has CDR1 MGHRA and CDR2 YSYEKL. V lost 0 bases and J 0 bases, leaving 12 bases between the germline ends. The CDR3 is CASSQDSLQASNQPQHF. In DNA form, the CDR3 reads TGCGCCAGCAGCCAAGACAGTCTACAGGCTAGCAATCAGCCCCAGCATTTT.

V gene TRBV9 combines with J gene TRBJ2-1; 12 bases align to TRBD2. CDR1 SGDLS and CDR2 YYNGEE come from the germline V gene. This CDR3 is built from 16 residues. After removal of 2 bases from V and 3 bases from J, the junction contained 3 bases not matched to a gene. CDR3 sequence reads: CASSVTSGSNYNEQFF. In nucleotides, the CDR3 is TGTGCCAGCAGCGTGACTAGCGGGAGTAACTACAATGAGCAGTTCTTC.

This chain connects TRBV6-6 to TRBJ2-7; no firm D call. The CDR3 length is 14 residues. Germline CDR1 MNHNY, CDR2 SVGAGI (reference sequence). V was shortened by 6 bases and J by 1 base, with 13 bases between the two germline ends. The CDR3 region has the DNA TGTGCCAGCAGCCTGACACAGATATCCTACGAGCAGTACTTC. Protein: CASSLTQISYEQYF.

The sample holds one count of this clone. The chain has TRBV30 and TRBJ2-7; TRBD2 might be the D (5 bases). Germline V CDR1 and CDR2: GTSNPN, SVGIG (reference sequence). The CDR3 is 13 amino acids. Trimming removed 0 bases at V and 3 bases at J, with 9 bases between. In nucleotides, the CDR3 is TGTGCCTGGAGTGTACTTGAGGGCTACGAGCAGTACTTC. Amino acid sequence: CAWSVLEGYEQYF.

The rearrangement joins TRBV11-2 to TRBJ2-7, with D unclear. Trimming cost V 5 bases and J 5 bases, with 13 bases left between them. The germline V gene encodes CDR1 SGHAT and CDR2 FQNNGV. The CDR3 loop spans 13 amino acids. CDR3 bases: TGTGCCAGCAGCATCCTGGTGGCGGACGAGCAGTACTTC. The encoded protein is CASSILVADEQYF.

This chain joins TRBV28 and TRBJ2-1; D unresolved. This CDR3 spans 12 amino acids. Germline values: CDR1 MDHEN, CDR2 SYDVKM. Between the trimmed V and J ends, which lost 9 bases and 2 bases, there was a span of 8 bases. For the CDR3, the DNA is TGTGCCAGTCTGTCCCCCTACAATGAGCAGTTCTTC. Translation gives CASLSPYNEQFF.

The V call is TRBV30, the J call TRBJ2-5; 12 bases agree with TRBD2. The last part of the DNA fits TRBJ2-7 better; the J call may be wrong. The germline V gene encodes CDR1 GTSNPN and CDR2 SVGIG (reference sequence). This CDR3 spans 13 amino acids. This CDR3 reads CAWNPGLAGEQYF. Here the CDR3 DNA reads TGTGCCTGGAACCCGGGACTAGCGGGCGAGCAGTACTTC.

V and J are TRBV7-8 and TRBJ2-3; a weak D match, TRBD1 (5 bases). The V gene's germline CDR1 is SGHVS and CDR2 FQNEAQ. Trimming took off 4 bases at V and 4 bases at J, with 15 bases between the two ends. This CDR3 comprises 15 residues. The CDR3 bases are TGTGCCAGCAGCTCCAGGGTCCGTCGTGCAGATACGCAGTATTTT. This sequence encodes CASSSRVRRADTQYF.

CDR3 DNA sequence: TGTGCCAGCAGCCTTTTCAGGGAAGATACGCAGTATTTT. Encoded protein: CASSLFREDTQYF. The V call is TRBV7-3, the J call TRBJ2-3; a possible D gene is TRBD1 (5 bases). The CDR3 length is 13 residues. V was pared by 5 bases and J by 5 bases, with 11 bases between. Germline V CDR1 and CDR2: SGHTA, FQGTGA.

The chain carries TRBV19 and TRBJ2-1, with 9 bases identical to TRBD2. Germline values: CDR1 LNHDA, CDR2 SQIVND (reference sequence). The V gene end was trimmed by 5 bases and the J gene end by 9 bases; junction bases not matched to a gene: 17. CDR3 length: 17 amino acids. The CDR3 protein is CASSPFTLAGVGSEQFF. The CDR3 DNA follows: TGTGCCAGTAGTCCCTTTACTTTAGCGGGAGTTGGGAGTGAGCAGTTCTTC.

This CDR3 is CASSSRRDSRGDTQYF. The CDR3 region has the DNA TGCGCCAGCAGCTCCCGCCGGGACTCCCGGGGAGATACGCAGTATTTT. This chain links TRBV5-1 with TRBJ2-3; D may be TRBD2 (6 bases). V was pared by 3 bases and J by 5 bases, with 19 bases between. Germline CDR1 is SGHRS and CDR2 is YFSETQ. The CDR3 is 16 amino acids.

J is TRBJ1-1 and V is TRBV20-1; D uncertain. The CDR3 covers 11 residues. The ends were cut back, 6 bases at V and 10 bases at J, with 15 bases in the middle. Germline CDR1 reads DFQATT; CDR2 reads SNEGSKA (reference sequence). The CDR3 DNA is TGCAGTGCCCCAAACCTAATGGTAGCTTTCTTT. Encoded protein: CSAPNLMVAFF.